Listed here are 10 T cell receptor beta chains from one sample, sequenced in a study of blood T cell repertoires in COVID-19 (dated by TCRdb to about 2020). The library came from the immunoSEQ multiplex PCR assay. The clones in this table, taken by TCRdb from immuneACCESS, are in-frame only. Not every clone is retained; where verified, under half of the shortfall comes from an unresolved V gene, and the cause of the rest is unknown. The sample has 250,000 or so clones on record, approximately 88% of them singletons. Roughly 3.7% of the sample lies in the top ten. Specimen: PBMCs or T cells enriched from blood (not recorded which). These receptors were taken from a woman aged 25 to 39 who had been exposed to COVID-19.

CDR3 DNA sequence: TGTGCCAGCAGTGCTGGACAGTCTTTTAATGAAAAACTGTTTTTT. The encoded protein is CASSAGQSFNEKLFF. This sequence joins TRBV25-1 and TRBJ1-4; the D gene is possibly TRBD1 (6 bases). V was cut by 4 bases and J by 4 bases, with 13 bases left in between. Germline values: CDR1 MGHDK, CDR2 SYGVNS. The CDR3 has 15 amino acids.

The chain uses TRBV5-6 and TRBJ2-3; maybe TRBD2 (6 bases). The ends were cut back, 4 bases at V and 5 bases at J, with 14 bases in the middle. CDR1 SGHDT and CDR2 YYEEEE come from the germline V gene. This CDR3 comprises 14 residues. The CDR3 DNA follows: TGTGCCAGCAGCCCCGACATGGGGGGAGATACGCAGTATTTT. Translated, it gives CASSPDMGGDTQYF. Combining the CDR3 with reference TRBV5-6 and TRBJ2-3 gives the whole variable domain DAGVTQSPTHLIKTRGQQVTLRCSPKSGHDTVSWYQQALGQGPQFIFQYYEEEERQRGNFPDRFSGHQFPNYSSELNVNALLLGDSALYLCASSPDMGGDTQYFGPGTRLTVL.

This clone was observed once. V is TRBV29-1 and J is TRBJ1-2; TRBD1 aligns across 7 bases. CDR1 SQVTM and CDR2 ANQGSEA come from the germline V gene. The CDR3 runs to 11 residues. Trimming took 5 bases from V and 10 from J; bases not matched to a gene: 7. The CDR3 coding sequence is TGCAGCGTTCCGGGACAGACATTCTACACCTTC. This sequence encodes CSVPGQTFYTF. The full variable domain, completed using reference TRBV29-1 and TRBJ1-2, is SAVISQKPSRDICQRGTSLTIQCQVDSQVTMMFWYRQQPGQSLTLIATANQGSEATYESGFVIDKFPISRPNLTFSTLTVSNMSPEDSSIYLCSVPGQTFYTFGSGTRLTVV.

V gene TRBV6-4 combines with J gene TRBJ1-2; TRBD1 matches 12 bases. This CDR3 region has 17 residues. Germline-derived CDR1 and CDR2 are MRHNA and SNTAGT. V shed 6 bases, J shed 8 bases, and the junction held 16 bases outside the gene matches. CDR3 residues: CASSPTRDRGRFEGYTF. CDR3 in DNA: TGTGCCAGCAGCCCCACCCGGGACAGGGGGCGATTTGAGGGCTACACCTTC.

The chain uses TRBV19 and TRBJ2-7; 7 bases fit TRBD1. Germline lookup yields CDR1 LNHDA and CDR2 SQIVND (reference sequence). This CDR3 is 13 amino acids long. With V trimmed by 5 bases and J by 2 bases, 3 bases remained unmatched. Here the CDR3 reads CASSRTGTYEQYF. Written as DNA, the CDR3 is TGTGCCAGTAGTCGGACAGGAACCTACGAGCAGTACTTC. The variable domain in full, completed from reference TRBV19 and TRBJ2-7, reads DGGITQSPKYLFRKEGQNVTLSCEQNLNHDAMYWYRQDPGQGLRLIYYSQIVNDFQKGDIAEGYSVSREKKESFPLTVTSAQKNPTAFYLCASSRTGTYEQYFGPGTRLTVT.

The chain joins TRBV29-1 to TRBJ2-1; D is perhaps TRBD1 (6 bases). V lost 4 bases and J 0 bases, leaving 16 bases between the germline ends. This CDR3 is 16 amino acids long. Germline CDR1 and CDR2: SQVTM and ANQGSEA. The CDR3 DNA reads TGCAGCGTTGTAACTCGACAGGTTAGCTCCTACAATGAGCAGTTCTTC. This gives the protein CSVVTRQVSSYNEQFF.

The gene calls are TRBV24-1 and TRBJ2-1; 7 nucleotides line up with TRBD1. Per germline, CDR1 KGHDR and CDR2 SFDVKD. CDR3 length equals 13 residues. The trim removed 3 bases at V and 10 bases at J, leaving 5 bases unmatched. This CDR3 reads CATSDPPDREQFF. The DNA of the CDR3 is TGTGCCACCAGTGATCCGCCGGACAGGGAGCAGTTCTTC.

The chain carries TRBV9 and TRBJ1-2, with unresolved D. CDR3 length: 16 residues. Between the trimmed V and J ends, which lost 2 bases and 1 base, there was a span of 15 bases. CDR1 and CDR2 from the germline V gene are SGDLS and YYNGEE. The CDR3 coding sequence is TGTGCCAGCAGCGTTGGGCCCCAGTCCAGTAACTATGGCTACACCTTC. Translation gives CASSVGPQSSNYGYTF.

The chain links TRBV4-2 to TRBJ1-4; tentative D call: TRBD1 (6 bases). V was pared by 0 bases and J by 4 bases, with 15 bases between. From germline, CDR1 is LGHNA and CDR2 YNFKEQ. The CDR3 extends over 17 amino acids. This chain's CDR3 is CASSQDDRTDNNEKLFF. The CDR3 region has the DNA TGTGCCAGCAGCCAAGATGACAGGACGGATAATAATGAAAAACTGTTTTTT.

The V gene is TRBV7-2, the J gene TRBJ1-4; D gene unclear. CDR1 SGHTA and CDR2 FQGNSA come from the germline V gene. V was trimmed by 2 bases and J by 7 bases, leaving 8 bases between them. CDR3 length: 13 amino acids. The CDR3 loop reads CASSLKYGEKLFF. CDR3 coding DNA: TGTGCCAGCAGCTTAAAATACGGTGAAAAACTGTTTTTT.